A single sample gave rise to the 23 T cell receptor beta chains below, sequenced in a study of blood T cell repertoires in COVID-19. Clones were sequenced by immunoSEQ multiplex PCR, and TCRdb holds only the in-frame ones, with some missing. The sample shows over 450,000 clones, less than 90% of them seen only once. The source material was peripheral blood. These receptors all come from a woman aged 50 to 65 with COVID-19, enrolled during active disease.

The V gene is TRBV5-6, the J gene TRBJ1-5, with TRBD1 identical over 7 bases. The CDR3 is 14 amino acids. In germline, CDR1 is SGHDT, CDR2 YYEEEE. V shed 0 bases, J shed 5 bases, and the junction held 2 bases outside the gene matches. CDR3 amino acids: CASSLGQGYQPQHF. The CDR3 DNA sequence: TGTGCCAGCAGCTTGGGACAGGGCTATCAGCCCCAGCATTTT.

The chain is built from TRBV5-4 and TRBJ2-5, with 8 positions matching TRBD1. Germline loops: CDR1 SGHNT, CDR2 YYREEE (reference sequence). Trimming removed 2 bases from V and 4 bases from J; junction bases left unmatched: 1. The CDR3 spans 13 residues. The CDR3: CASSFRGRETQYF. CDR3 DNA sequence: TGTGCCAGCAGCTTCAGGGGGCGAGAGACCCAGTACTTC.

The V call is TRBV29-1, the J call TRBJ2-1, with a weak D call TRBD2 (5 bases). The CDR3 length is 13 residues. CDR1 and CDR2 from the germline V gene are SQVTM and ANQGSEA. The V end lost 2 bases, the J end lost 8 bases, and 13 bases lay between the germline ends. The CDR3 sequence: CSVEISEGYEQFF. As DNA, the CDR3 is TGCAGCGTTGAAATTTCTGAGGGTTATGAGCAGTTCTTC.

J is TRBJ2-3 and V is TRBV5-4, with a weak D call TRBD1 (5 bases). The germline V gene encodes CDR1 SGHNT and CDR2 YYREEE (reference sequence). The germline V and J ends were trimmed by 5 bases and 5 bases, with 18 bases remaining between them. CDR3 length equals 15 residues. The CDR3 sequence: CASRVGVGALDTQYF. The CDR3 DNA follows: TGTGCCAGCAGGGTCGGTGTTGGGGCCCTAGATACGCAGTATTTT.

The chain is built from TRBV12-5 and TRBJ2-5, with no clear D. This CDR3 region has 12 residues. Germline lookup yields CDR1 LGHNT and CDR2 FRNRAP. Trimming cost V 1 base and J 5 bases, with 5 bases left between them. The CDR3 nucleotides read TGTGCTAGTGGTTTGGCGAGGGAGACCCAGTACTTC. It codes for CASGLARETQYF.

CDR3 bases: TGTGCCAGCAGGCCGGGACAGTCCAACTATGGCTACACCTTC. Translation gives CASRPGQSNYGYTF. V gene TRBV2 combines with J gene TRBJ1-2; TRBD1 agrees at 7 bases. Germline assignment: CDR1 SNHLY and CDR2 FYNNEI. The CDR3 is made up of 14 amino acids. Trimming cost V 6 bases and J 2 bases; bases outside gene matches: 6.

The V call is TRBV5-1, the J call TRBJ1-2; perhaps TRBD1 as D (6 bases). The length of the CDR3 is 12 residues. Germline loops: CDR1 SGHRS, CDR2 YFSETQ. The V gene lost 4 bases and the J gene lost 10 bases, with 14 bases spanning the gap. CDR3 DNA sequence: TGCGCCAGCAGCCCCGAACAGGGAACCTACACCTTC. Amino acids: CASSPEQGTYTF.

The CDR3 region has the DNA TGTGCCAGCAGTGGGGGGGTGTTGGGCGGCTACACCTTC. Its protein product is CASSGGVLGGYTF. The chain uses TRBV12-3 or TRBV12-4 and TRBJ1-2, with D perhaps TRBD1 (5 bases). Trimming took off 5 bases at V and 8 bases at J, with 15 bases between the two ends. The CDR3 is 13 amino acids.

The V gene is TRBV6-4, the J gene TRBJ2-5; no reliable D call. Germline CDR1 reads MRHNA; CDR2 reads SNTAGT. This CDR3 is built from 15 residues. The germline V and J ends were trimmed by 2 bases and 1 base, with 11 bases remaining between them. CDR3 in amino acids: CASSDLWRSQETQYF. CDR3 in DNA: TGTGCCAGCAGTGACCTGTGGCGGAGCCAAGAGACCCAGTACTTC.

The rearrangement links TRBV5-6 to TRBJ2-6, with TRBD2 as a possible D gene (6 bases). V lost 5 bases to trimming and J lost 0 bases, with 18 bases between them. Germline lookup yields CDR1 SGHDT and CDR2 YYEEEE. The CDR3 runs 18 residues. CDR3 sequence (DNA): TGTGCCAGCAGAGGGGTGGCAGGGAGGACCTCTGGGGCCAACGTCCTGACTTTC. Translated, it gives CASRGVAGRTSGANVLTF.

The rearrangement uses TRBV10-3 and TRBJ2-5, with 9 bases that match TRBD2. After removal of 5 bases from V and 3 bases from J, the junction contained 1 base not matched to a gene. Per germline, CDR1 ENHRY and CDR2 SYGVKD. The CDR3 is 13 residues long. The CDR3 nucleotides are TGTGCCATCAGTCCTAGCGGGGAAGAGACCCAGTACTTC. It codes for CAISPSGEETQYF.

The chain joins TRBV24-1 to TRBJ2-3; TRBD1 might be the D (6 bases). This CDR3 contains 13 residues. V lost 5 bases, J lost 4 bases, and 9 bases lay in between. Per germline, CDR1 KGHDR and CDR2 SFDVKD. The CDR3 nucleotides read TGTGCCACCAGTGCCACAGGGCCAGATACGCAGTATTTT. Translated, it gives CATSATGPDTQYF.

The chain has TRBV5-6 and TRBJ2-3; D not certain. The CDR3 consists of 16 residues. V lost 2 bases to trimming and J lost 4 bases, with 17 bases between them. Germline lookup yields CDR1 SGHDT and CDR2 YYEEEE. CDR3 region: CASSLVKELFADTQYF. CDR3 nucleotides: TGTGCCAGCAGCTTAGTCAAGGAGTTGTTCGCAGATACGCAGTATTTT.

This chain joins TRBV5-3 and TRBJ1-4, with 8 bases identical to TRBD1. TRBV5-3 is given ORF status, its function remaining uncertain. This CDR3 spans 18 amino acids. After removal of 7 bases from V and 5 bases from J, the junction contained 19 bases not matched to a gene. Written as DNA, the CDR3 is TGTGCCAGATTACCCGTGGTTTGCAGGGGGCGAAAGAATGAAAAACTGTTTTTT. This translates into CARLPVVCRGRKNEKLFF.

This chain connects TRBV9 to TRBJ2-3, with 12 bases that match TRBD2. Germline values: CDR1 SGDLS, CDR2 YYNGEE. The CDR3 totals 17 residues. V lost 3 bases and J lost 2; bases outside the gene matches: 7. Written as DNA, the CDR3 is TGTGCCAGCAGCGCCCAGACTAGCGGGGGATTCACAGATACGCAGTATTTT. Amino acids: CASSAQTSGGFTDTQYF. Full variable domain (missing parts from reference TRBV9 and TRBJ2-3): DSGVTQTPKHLITATGQRVTLRCSPRSGDLSVYWYQQSLDQGLQFLIQYYNGEERAKGNILERFSAQQFPDLHSELNLSSLELGDSALYFCASSAQTSGGFTDTQYFGPGTRLTVL.

The V call is TRBV5-8, the J call TRBJ1-5, with 7 bases matching TRBD1. Germline-derived CDR1 and CDR2 are SGHTS and YDEGEE. The CDR3 is made up of 13 amino acids. V trimming: 7 bases; J trimming: 6 bases; junction bases outside the gene matches: 7. CDR3 protein: CASLDRAGQPQHF. The CDR3 coding sequence is TGTGCCAGCCTAGACAGGGCAGGTCAGCCCCAGCATTTT.

This chain links TRBV6-1 with TRBJ2-3; tentative D call: TRBD1 (5 bases). The CDR3 runs to 16 residues. V was trimmed by 4 bases and J by 3 bases, leaving 17 bases between them. Germline V lookup: CDR1 MNHNS, CDR2 SASEGT. CDR3 coding DNA: TGTGCCAGCAGTGTAACAGGAGTGTGGGAAACAGATACGCAGTATTTT. Residues: CASSVTGVWETDTQYF.

This chain joins TRBV18 and TRBJ2-2; no firm D call. Germline CDR1 is KGHSH and CDR2 is LQKENI. This CDR3 has 14 amino acids. Deletions cut 2 bases from V and 5 bases from J, with 9 bases between. The CDR3 region is CASSPIAETGELFF. DNA for the CDR3: TGTGCCAGCTCACCAATAGCAGAAACCGGGGAGCTGTTTTTT. The complete variable domain, with remaining parts taken from reference TRBV18 and TRBJ2-2, reads NAGVMQNPRHLVRRRGQEARLRCSPMKGHSHVYWYRQLPEEGLKFMVYLQKENIIDESGMPKERFSAEFPKEGPSILRIQQVVRGDSAAYFCASSPIAETGELFFGEGSRLTVL.

In its sample, this clone was seen a few times. This chain joins TRBV7-8 and TRBJ1-1; D not certain. V was pared by 5 bases and J by 1 base, with 8 bases between. CDR1 is SGHVS, CDR2 FQNEAQ, per germline. This CDR3 has 13 amino acids. The CDR3 is CASSLEGNTEAFF. The CDR3 nucleotides are TGTGCCAGCAGCCTCGAGGGGAACACTGAAGCTTTCTTT. The whole variable domain, filled in from reference TRBV7-8 and TRBJ1-1, reads GAGVSQSPRYKVAKRGQDVALRCDPISGHVSLFWYQQALGQGPEFLTYFQNEAQLDKSGLPSDRFFAERPEGSVSTLKIQRTQQEDSAVYLCASSLEGNTEAFFGQGTRLTVV.

The gene calls are TRBV28 and TRBJ1-1; D is possibly TRBD1 (5 bases). The CDR3 extends over 14 amino acids. V was shortened by 6 bases and J by 7 bases, with 18 bases between the two germline ends. The germline V gene encodes CDR1 MDHEN and CDR2 SYDVKM. CDR3 region: CASSLQGESGEAFF. As DNA, the CDR3 is TGTGCCAGCAGCCTCCAGGGCGAGTCCGGTGAAGCTTTCTTT.

This clone was detected a few times. The rearrangement links TRBV6-5 to TRBJ2-7, with 7 bases aligning to TRBD1. Germline CDR1 reads MNHEY; CDR2 reads SVGAGI. V lost 10 bases and J lost 5; bases outside the gene matches: 8. This CDR3 has 12 residues. The CDR3 DNA reads TGTGCCACTACGACAGGGAAGAACGAGCAGTACTTC. Translating it yields CATTTGKNEQYF.

This clone was observed a single time. The V call is TRBV2, the J call TRBJ1-2; tentatively, D is TRBD1 (5 bases). The CDR3 runs to 13 residues. CDR1 and CDR2 from the germline V gene are SNHLY and FYNNEI. The ends were cut back, 1 base at V and 8 bases at J, with 11 bases in the middle. DNA for the CDR3: TGTGCCAGCAGTGAAGTGGGACTGCCCGGCTACACCTTC. This sequence encodes CASSEVGLPGYTF.

The chain links TRBV9 to TRBJ1-2, with no clear D. The CDR3 runs 16 residues. V lost 0 bases, J lost 1 base, and 13 bases lay in between. CDR1 and CDR2 (germline): SGDLS, YYNGEE. The CDR3 sequence: CASSVGGMQNNYGYTF. CDR3 nucleotides: TGTGCCAGCAGCGTAGGAGGCATGCAGAATAACTATGGCTACACCTTC. Drawing the rest from reference TRBV9 and TRBJ1-2, the complete variable domain is DSGVTQTPKHLITATGQRVTLRCSPRSGDLSVYWYQQSLDQGLQFLIQYYNGEERAKGNILERFSAQQFPDLHSELNLSSLELGDSALYFCASSVGGMQNNYGYTFGSGTRLTVV.